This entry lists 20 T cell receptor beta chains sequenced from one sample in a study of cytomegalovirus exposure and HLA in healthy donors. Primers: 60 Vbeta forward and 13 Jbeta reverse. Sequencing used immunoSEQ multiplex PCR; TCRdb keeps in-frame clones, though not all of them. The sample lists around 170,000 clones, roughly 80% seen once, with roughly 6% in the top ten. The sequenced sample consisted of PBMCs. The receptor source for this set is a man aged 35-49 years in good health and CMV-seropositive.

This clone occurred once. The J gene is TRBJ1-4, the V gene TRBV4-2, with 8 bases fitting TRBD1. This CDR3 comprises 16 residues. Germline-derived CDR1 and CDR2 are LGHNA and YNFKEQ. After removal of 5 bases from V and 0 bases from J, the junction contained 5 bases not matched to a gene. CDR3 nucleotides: TGTGCCAGCAGCAAGACAGGGGTTTCAACTAATGAAAAACTGTTTTTT. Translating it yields CASSKTGVSTNEKLFF.

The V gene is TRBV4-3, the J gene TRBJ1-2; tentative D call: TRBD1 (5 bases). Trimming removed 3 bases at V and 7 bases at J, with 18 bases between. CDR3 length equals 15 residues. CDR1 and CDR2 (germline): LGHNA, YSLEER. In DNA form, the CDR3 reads TGCGCCAGCAGCCACGAGACACCCAGGCAGGGTGGCTACACCTTC. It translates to CASSHETPRQGGYTF.

The CDR3 region has the DNA TGCGCCAGCAGTGAAGCAGGGGGCACTGAAGCTTTCTTT. Protein sequence: CASSEAGGTEAFF. V is TRBV10-1 and J is TRBJ1-1; 7 bases are shared with TRBD1. CDR3 length equals 13 residues. Losses at the gene ends were 3 bases for V and 4 bases for J; bases not matched to a gene: 2. Germline V CDR1 and CDR2: WNHNN, SYGVQD (reference sequence).

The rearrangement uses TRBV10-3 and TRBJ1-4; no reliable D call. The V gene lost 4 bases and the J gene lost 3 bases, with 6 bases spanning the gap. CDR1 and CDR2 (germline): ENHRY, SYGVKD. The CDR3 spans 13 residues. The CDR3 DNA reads TGTGCCATCAGTGGCGGTCCTAATGAAAAACTGTTTTTT. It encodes CAISGGPNEKLFF.

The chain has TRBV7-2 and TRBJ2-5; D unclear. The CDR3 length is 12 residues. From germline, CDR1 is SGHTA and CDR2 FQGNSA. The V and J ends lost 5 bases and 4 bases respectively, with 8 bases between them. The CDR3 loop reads CASSPRRETQYF. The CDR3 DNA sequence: TGTGCCAGCAGCCCAAGGAGAGAGACCCAGTACTTC. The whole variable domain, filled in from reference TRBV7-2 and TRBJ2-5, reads GAGVSQSPSNKVTEKGKDVELRCDPISGHTALYWYRQSLGQGLEFLIYFQGNSAPDKSGLPSDRFSAERTGGSVSTLTIQRTQQEDSAVYLCASSPRRETQYFGPGTRLLVL.

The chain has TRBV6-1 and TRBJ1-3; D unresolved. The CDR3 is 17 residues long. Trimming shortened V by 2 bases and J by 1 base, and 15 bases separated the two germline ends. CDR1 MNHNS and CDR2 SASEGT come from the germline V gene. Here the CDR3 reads CASSESPPGWSGNTIYF. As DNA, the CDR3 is TGTGCCAGCAGTGAAAGTCCCCCGGGGTGGTCTGGAAACACCATATATTTT.

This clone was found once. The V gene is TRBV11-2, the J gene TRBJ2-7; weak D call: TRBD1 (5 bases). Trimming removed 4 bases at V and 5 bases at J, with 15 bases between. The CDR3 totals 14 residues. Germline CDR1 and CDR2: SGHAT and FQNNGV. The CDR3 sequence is CASSSRVSRDEQYF. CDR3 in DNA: TGTGCCAGCAGCTCCAGGGTCTCTCGAGACGAGCAGTACTTC.

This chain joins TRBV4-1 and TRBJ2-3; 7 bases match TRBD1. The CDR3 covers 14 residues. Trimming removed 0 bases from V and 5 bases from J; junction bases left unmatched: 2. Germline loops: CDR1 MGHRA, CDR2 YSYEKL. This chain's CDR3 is CASSQETGRDTQYF. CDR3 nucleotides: TGCGCCAGCAGCCAAGAGACAGGGCGAGATACGCAGTATTTT.

CDR3 nucleotides: TGTGCCAGAAGCTTGATAGCCTCCGGGACAGGCCCCTACGAGCAGTACTTC. This sequence encodes CARSLIASGTGPYEQYF. The rearrangement links TRBV5-3 to TRBJ2-7; 8 positions agree with TRBD1. TRBV5-3 is an ORF, and what it does is uncertain. The V gene end was trimmed by 1 base and the J gene end by 2 bases; junction bases not matched to a gene: 11. This CDR3 has 17 residues.

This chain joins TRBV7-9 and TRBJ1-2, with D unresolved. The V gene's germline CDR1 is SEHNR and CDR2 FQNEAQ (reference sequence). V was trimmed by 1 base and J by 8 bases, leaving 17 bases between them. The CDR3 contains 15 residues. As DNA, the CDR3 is TGTGCCAGCAGCTTAGAGACGGGGTCCCTGGGGGGCTACACCTTC. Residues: CASSLETGSLGGYTF.

The CDR3 region is CASSEGGQRETQYF. Here the CDR3 DNA reads TGTGCCAGCAGTGAAGGGGGACAGAGGGAGACCCAGTACTTC. The V and J genes are TRBV6-1 and TRBJ2-5, with 7 bases matching TRBD1. Trimming at V came to 1 base and at J to 5 bases, leaving 4 bases not matched to a gene. Germline assignment: CDR1 MNHNS and CDR2 SASEGT. CDR3 length equals 14 residues.

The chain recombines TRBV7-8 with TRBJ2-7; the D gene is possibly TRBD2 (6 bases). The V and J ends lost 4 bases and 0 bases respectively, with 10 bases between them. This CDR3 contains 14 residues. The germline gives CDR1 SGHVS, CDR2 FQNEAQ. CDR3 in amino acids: CASSSTGVSYEQYF. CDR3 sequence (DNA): TGTGCCAGCAGCTCGACGGGGGTCTCCTACGAGCAGTACTTC.

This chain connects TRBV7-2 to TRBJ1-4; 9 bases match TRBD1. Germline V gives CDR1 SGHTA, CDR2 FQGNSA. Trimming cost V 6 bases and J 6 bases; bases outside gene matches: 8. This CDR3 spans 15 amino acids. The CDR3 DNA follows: TGTGCCAGCAGTCCCACAGGGGGCGCAGATGAAAAACTGTTTTTT. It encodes CASSPTGGADEKLFF.

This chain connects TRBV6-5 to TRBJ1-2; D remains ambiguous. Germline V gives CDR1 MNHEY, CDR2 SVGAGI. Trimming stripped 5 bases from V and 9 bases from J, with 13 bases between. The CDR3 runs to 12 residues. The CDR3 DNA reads TGTGCCAGCAGTCACGACAAGGCGAGCTACACCTTC. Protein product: CASSHDKASYTF.

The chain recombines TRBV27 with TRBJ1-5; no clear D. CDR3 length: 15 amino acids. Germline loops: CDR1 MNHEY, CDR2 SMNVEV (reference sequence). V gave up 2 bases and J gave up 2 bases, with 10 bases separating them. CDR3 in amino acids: CASSLGGAGNQPQHF. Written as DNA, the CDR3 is TGTGCCAGCAGTTTAGGAGGAGCCGGCAATCAGCCCCAGCATTTT.

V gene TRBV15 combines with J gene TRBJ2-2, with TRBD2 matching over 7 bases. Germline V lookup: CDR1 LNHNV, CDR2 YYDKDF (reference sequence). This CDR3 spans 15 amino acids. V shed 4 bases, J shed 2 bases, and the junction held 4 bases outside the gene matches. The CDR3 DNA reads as TGTGCCACCAGCACCGGGGGGTCTAACACCGGGGAGCTGTTTTTT. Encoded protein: CATSTGGSNTGELFF. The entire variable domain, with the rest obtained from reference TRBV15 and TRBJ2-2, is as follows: DAMVIQNPRYQVTQFGKPVTLSCSQTLNHNVMYWYQQKSSQAPKLLFHYYDKDFNNEADTPDNFQSRRPNTSFCFLDIRSPGLGDTAMYLCATSTGGSNTGELFFGEGSRLTVL.

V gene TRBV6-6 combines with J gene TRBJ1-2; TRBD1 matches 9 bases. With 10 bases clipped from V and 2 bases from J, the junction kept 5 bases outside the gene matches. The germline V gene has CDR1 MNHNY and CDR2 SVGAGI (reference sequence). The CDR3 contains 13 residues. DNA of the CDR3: TGTGCCATCGGACAGGGGATAAACTATGGCTACACCTTC. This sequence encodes CAIGQGINYGYTF.

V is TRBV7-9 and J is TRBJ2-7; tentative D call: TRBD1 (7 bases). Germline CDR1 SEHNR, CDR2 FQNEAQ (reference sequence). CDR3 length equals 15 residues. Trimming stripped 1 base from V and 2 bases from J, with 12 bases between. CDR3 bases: TGTGCCAGCAGCTTAGAGGGGGGACAGCCCTACGAGCAGTACTTC. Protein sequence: CASSLEGGQPYEQYF.

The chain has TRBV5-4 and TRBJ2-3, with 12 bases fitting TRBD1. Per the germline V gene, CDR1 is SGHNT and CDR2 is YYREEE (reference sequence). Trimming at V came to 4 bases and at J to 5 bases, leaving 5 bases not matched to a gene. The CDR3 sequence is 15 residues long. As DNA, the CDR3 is TGTGCCAGCAGCGACGGGACAGGGGGCGTAGATACGCAGTATTTT. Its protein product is CASSDGTGGVDTQYF.

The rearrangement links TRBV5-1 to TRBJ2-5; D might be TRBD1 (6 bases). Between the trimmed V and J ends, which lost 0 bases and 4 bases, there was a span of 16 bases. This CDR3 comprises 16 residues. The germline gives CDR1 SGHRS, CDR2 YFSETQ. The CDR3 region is CASSLGVPGAAETQYF. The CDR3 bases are TGCGCCAGCAGCTTGGGGGTCCCAGGGGCCGCAGAGACCCAGTACTTC.